The sequence of this T cell receptor beta chain was determined in a study of blood T cell repertoires in COVID-19. The overall study: Samples representing acute and convalescent COVID-19 were sourced from the United States, Italy and Spain.

The method was immunoSEQ multiplex PCR; TCRdb's version includes in-frame clones alone and lacks a portion of them. Here the sample spans hundreds of thousands of clones, roughly 80% being singletons. Germline lookup yields CDR1 PRHDT and CDR2 FYEKMQ (reference sequence). Trimming took 5 bases from V and 1 from J; bases not matched to a gene: 1. The CDR3 sequence is 13 residues long. Everyone who took part was about 18 to 90 years old, and they came from 24 US areas. The sequenced sample consisted of PBMCs or T cells enriched from blood (not recorded which). This chain uses TRBV13 with TRBJ2-5; the match to TRBD2 covers 7 bases. The clonotype was recovered from a man aged 35-49 years who had been exposed to COVID-19. As DNA, the CDR3 is TGTGCCAGCAGCCCGGGGGGCCAAGAGACCCAGTACTTC. Translation: CASSPGGQETQYF. Drawing the rest from reference TRBV13 and TRBJ2-5, the complete variable domain is AAGVIQSPRHLIKEKRETATLKCYPIPRHDTVYWYQQGPGQDPQFLISFYEKMQSDKGSIPDRFSAQQFSDYHSELNMSSLELGDSALYFCASSPGGQETQYFGPGTRLLVL.